The 31 T cell receptor beta chains below all came from one sample that was sequenced in a study of T cell responses to AZD1222 COVID-19 vaccine. Repertoires were generated with immunoSEQ multiplex PCR, while TCRdb's copy carries only in-frame clones and drops some. The profile shows roughly 120,000 clones, roughly 90% of them singletons. Specimen: peripheral blood, collected 28 days after the second AZD1222 dose. These receptors originate from an adult who received the AZD1222 COVID-19 vaccine.

This clone occurred a few times. The chain combines TRBV4-1 with TRBJ1-4, with a possible D match to TRBD1 (6 bases). Trimming took 4 bases from V and 1 from J, leaving 16 bases between them. CDR3 length: 17 residues. Per germline, CDR1 MGHRA and CDR2 YSYEKL. The DNA for the CDR3 is TGCGCCAGCAGCCCACTGAGGTACAGGGAAACTAATGAAAAACTGTTTTTT. This translates into CASSPLRYRETNEKLFF.

CDR3 bases: TGTGCCATCAGTTTAACAGGGGAGTATAATTCACCCCTCCACTTT. Protein product: CAISLTGEYNSPLHF. V and J are TRBV10-3 and TRBJ1-6; TRBD1 aligns across 7 bases. Trimming removed 5 bases from V and 4 bases from J; junction bases left unmatched: 5. The length of the CDR3 is 15 residues. Germline assignment: CDR1 ENHRY and CDR2 SYGVKD.

The gene calls are TRBV12-5 and TRBJ1-2; tentatively, D is TRBD1 (5 bases). The V end was cut by 1 base, the J end by 2 bases, with 11 bases between. Germline-derived CDR1 and CDR2 are LGHNT and FRNRAP. The CDR3 has 15 residues. As DNA, the CDR3 is TGTGCTAGTGGTTTGGGGGGACCGGGGAACTATGGCTACACCTTC. Protein sequence: CASGLGGPGNYGYTF.

The J gene is TRBJ1-1, the V gene TRBV30; D perhaps matches TRBD1 (5 bases). Per the germline V gene, CDR1 is GTSNPN and CDR2 is SVGIG (reference sequence). V lost 2 bases and J 12 bases, leaving 13 bases between the germline ends. CDR3 length: 11 amino acids. As DNA, the CDR3 is TGTGCCTGGAGTCCGGGGACGTCAACTTTCTTT. Translated, it gives CAWSPGTSTFF. Full variable domain (missing parts from reference TRBV30 and TRBJ1-1): SQTIHQWPATLVQPVGSPLSLECTVEGTSNPNLYWYRQAAGRGLQLLFYSVGIGQISSEVPQNLSASRPQDRQFILSSKKLLLSDSGFYLCAWSPGTSTFFGQGTRLTVV.

The chain combines TRBV27 with TRBJ2-2; TRBD1 matches at 8 bases. The V gene end was trimmed by 10 bases and the J gene end by 4 bases; junction bases not matched to a gene: 5. The length of the CDR3 is 13 residues. Per the germline V gene, CDR1 is MNHEY and CDR2 is SMNVEV (reference sequence). CDR3 amino acids: CATRGRGTGELFF. The CDR3 region has the DNA TGTGCCACCAGGGGGCGGGGCACCGGGGAGCTGTTTTTT.

The chain is built from TRBV7-2 and TRBJ1-4; possible D gene TRBD1, 6 bases. V was cut by 2 bases and J by 8 bases, with 15 bases left in between. CDR3 size: 15 residues. Germline V gene sequence: CDR1 SGHTA, CDR2 FQGNSA. The CDR3, as DNA: TGTGCCAGCAGCTTACTGGCGGGGGCTGGGGAAAAACTGTTTTTT. It codes for CASSLLAGAGEKLFF.

In its sample, this clone was seen once. The chain couples TRBV9 to TRBJ1-4, with TRBD1 matching 7 bases. Trimming removed 3 bases from V and 8 bases from J; junction bases left unmatched: 4. Germline V gene lookup returns CDR1 SGDLS and CDR2 YYNGEE. The CDR3 extends over 13 amino acids. In nucleotides, the CDR3 is TGTGCCAGCAGCGCCGGACAGGCGGAAAAACTGTTTTTT. Translated: CASSAGQAEKLFF.

This chain links TRBV6-5 with TRBJ1-5; no firm D call. With 2 bases removed from V and 2 bases from J, the gap between germline ends came to 10 bases. The CDR3 consists of 15 residues. Per the germline V gene, CDR1 is MNHEY and CDR2 is SVGAGI. CDR3 DNA sequence: TGTGCCAGCAGTTACGGGCCAGGCGGCAATCAGCCCCAGCATTTT. It specifies CASSYGPGGNQPQHF.

This clone has more than one count but fewer than ten. This sequence joins TRBV29-1 and TRBJ2-5, with a possible D match to TRBD2 (5 bases). CDR1 and CDR2 from the germline V gene are SQVTM and ANQGSEA. The CDR3 length is 12 residues. V was clipped by 2 bases and J by 3 bases, with 7 bases between them. The CDR3 nucleotides read TGCAGCGTTGAAACTAGGGAAGAGACCCAGTACTTC. As protein: CSVETREETQYF.

The chain couples TRBV3-1 (or the pseudogene TRBV3-2) to TRBJ2-3; TRBD2 aligns across 8 bases. Looked up from germline, CDR1 is LGHDT and CDR2 is YNNKEL (reference sequence). V was pared by 4 bases and J by 1 base, with 1 base of the junction left unmatched. This CDR3 has 14 amino acids. CDR3 protein: CASSPAGGTDTQYF. CDR3 nucleotides: TGTGCCAGCAGCCCAGCGGGGGGCACAGATACGCAGTATTTT.

The CDR3 here is CSARDDYGYTF. In DNA, the CDR3 is TGCAGTGCTAGAGATGACTATGGCTACACCTTC. The chain uses TRBV20-1 and TRBJ1-2; no reliable D call. The CDR3 length is 11 residues. V was cut by 0 bases and J by 3 bases, with 2 bases left in between. CDR1 is DFQATT and CDR2 is SNEGSKA in the germline V gene (reference sequence).

V gene TRBV28 combines with J gene TRBJ1-5; 9 nucleotides agree with TRBD1. The CDR3 totals 17 residues. The germline CDR1 and CDR2 sequences are MDHEN and SYDVKM. J gave up 6 bases and V 5 bases, and 14 bases lay outside the gene matches. The CDR3 reads CASSQSGTGFLPQPQHF. The CDR3 DNA sequence: TGTGCCAGCAGTCAATCCGGGACAGGGTTTTTGCCTCAGCCCCAGCATTTT.

This clone was seen just once. V and J are TRBV6-5 and TRBJ2-3; D not certain. The V end lost 8 bases, the J end lost 1 base, and 10 bases lay between the germline ends. CDR3 length: 13 residues. Germline CDR1 is MNHEY and CDR2 is SVGAGI. The CDR3 nucleotides read TGTGCCAGCGCCAAGCCGGGCACAGATACGCAGTATTTT. Its translation is CASAKPGTDTQYF.

The chain joins TRBV6-5 to TRBJ1-6, with a possible D match to TRBD1 (5 bases). Per germline, CDR1 MNHEY and CDR2 SVGAGI. With 6 bases removed from V and 7 bases from J, the gap between germline ends came to 10 bases. The CDR3 is 13 amino acids. CDR3 loop: CASSPRGNSPLHF. CDR3 sequence (DNA): TGTGCCAGCAGCCCAAGGGGAAATTCACCCCTCCACTTT.

J is TRBJ2-2 and V is TRBV18; D gene uncertain. V was shortened by 5 bases and J by 0 bases, with 7 bases between the two germline ends. Germline CDR1 reads KGHSH; CDR2 reads LQKENI. This CDR3 is built from 14 residues. In DNA form, the CDR3 reads TGTGCCAGCTCAGTCATAACGAACACCGGGGAGCTGTTTTTT. Residues: CASSVITNTGELFF.

J is TRBJ2-1 and V is TRBV19; 7 nucleotides line up with TRBD2. The J segment lost 3 bases and the V segment lost 5 bases, leaving 4 bases of the junction unmatched. Germline V gene sequence: CDR1 LNHDA, CDR2 SQIVND (reference sequence). CDR3 size: 14 residues. CDR3 sequence (DNA): TGTGCCAGTAGTGCCGGGGGGAACTACAATGAGCAGTTCTTC. Translated: CASSAGGNYNEQFF.

About this clone: The same CDR3 can be traced to other DNA sequences in this sample. The V call is TRBV7-2, the J call TRBJ1-1, with a tentative D call TRBD1 (5 bases). This CDR3 has 14 amino acids. The V gene lost 2 bases and the J gene lost 1 base, with 8 bases spanning the gap. Germline V gene lookup returns CDR1 SGHTA and CDR2 FQGNSA. This CDR3 is CASSLWGRNTEAFF. CDR3 nucleotide sequence: TGTGCCAGCAGCTTATGGGGGAGGAACACTGAAGCTTTCTTT.

J is TRBJ2-7 and V is TRBV5-1, with 7 bases fitting TRBD1. This CDR3 is built from 15 residues. CDR1 is SGHRS and CDR2 is YFSETQ in the germline V gene. The ends lost 0 bases at V and 3 bases at J; junction bases unmatched: 6. Here the CDR3 DNA reads TGCGCCAGCAGCTTGGCCCTAGGGGGCAACTACGAGCAGTACTTC. Translation gives CASSLALGGNYEQYF.

J is TRBJ1-3 and V is TRBV7-9; D ambiguous. The CDR3 spans 13 residues. Germline V gene sequence: CDR1 SEHNR, CDR2 FQNEAQ (reference sequence). V lost 5 bases and J 7 bases, leaving 12 bases between the germline ends. The CDR3 nucleotides read TGTGCCAGCAGCCTTAACCCCTCGAACACCATATATTTT. The encoded protein is CASSLNPSNTIYF.

V is TRBV5-4 and J is TRBJ1-1; D is possibly TRBD1 (5 bases). Per the germline V gene, CDR1 is SGHNT and CDR2 is YYREEE (reference sequence). V was shortened by 5 bases and J by 6 bases, with 20 bases between the two germline ends. This CDR3 spans 15 amino acids. CDR3 amino acids: CASRDLRWGRAEAFF. The DNA for the CDR3 is TGTGCCAGCAGGGATCTCCGTTGGGGGAGGGCTGAAGCTTTCTTT.

This clone has a single count. The chain has TRBV11-1 and TRBJ2-3; 10 bases map to TRBD2. Germline V lookup: CDR1 SGHAT, CDR2 FQDESV (reference sequence). V lost 5 bases and J lost 4; bases outside the gene matches: 6. This CDR3 comprises 15 residues. The CDR3 sequence: CASSTSGGAADTQYF. The CDR3 bases are TGTGCCAGCAGCACAAGCGGGGGGGCGGCAGATACGCAGTATTTT.

Here the CDR3 DNA reads TGTGCCAGCAGCCTGGACAGTACTCTGATGAACACTGAAGCTTTCTTT. As protein: CASSLDSTLMNTEAFF. V and J are TRBV7-2 and TRBJ1-1; D is possibly TRBD1 (6 bases). V was clipped by 5 bases and J by 0 bases, with 16 bases between them. CDR1 SGHTA and CDR2 FQGNSA come from the germline V gene. The CDR3 totals 16 residues.

This chain joins TRBV2 and TRBJ1-6; D gene ambiguous. Trimming left V 4 bases short and J 5 bases short, with 12 bases between. This CDR3 is built from 15 residues. CDR1 and CDR2 from the germline V gene are SNHLY and FYNNEI. Here the CDR3 reads CASSVEQPNNSPLHF. CDR3 bases: TGTGCCAGCAGTGTTGAACAGCCTAATAATTCACCCCTCCACTTT.

In its sample, this clone was seen once. The V and J genes are TRBV28 and TRBJ1-3; D is ambiguous. The CDR3 spans 14 residues. Germline values: CDR1 MDHEN, CDR2 SYDVKM. Trimming stripped 2 bases from V and 0 bases from J, with 5 bases between. The CDR3 is CASSLPHSGNTIYF. The CDR3 DNA follows: TGTGCCAGCAGTTTACCGCACTCTGGAAACACCATATATTTT. Full variable domain (rest looked up from reference TRBV28 and TRBJ1-3): DVKVTQSSRYLVKRTGEKVFLECVQDMDHENMFWYRQDPGLGLRLIYFSYDVKMKEKGDIPEGYSVSREKKERFSLILESASTNQTSMYLCASSLPHSGNTIYFGEGSWLTVV.

The chain employs TRBV24-1 and TRBJ2-3, with TRBD1 identical over 7 bases. The V gene end was trimmed by 0 bases and the J gene end by 4 bases; junction bases not matched to a gene: 6. The germline V gene has CDR1 KGHDR and CDR2 SFDVKD. The CDR3 totals 16 residues. The CDR3: CATSDLNRGYADTQYF. The DNA of the CDR3 is TGTGCCACCAGTGATTTGAACAGGGGTTATGCAGATACGCAGTATTTT.

The V call is TRBV6-5, the J call TRBJ1-5, with 7 nucleotides matching TRBD1. The V gene end was trimmed by 6 bases and the J gene end by 4 bases; junction bases not matched to a gene: 6. The CDR3 spans 14 residues. Looked up from germline, CDR1 is MNHEY and CDR2 is SVGAGI. CDR3 DNA: TGTGCCAGCAGACCTGACAGGGCTAATCAGCCCCAGCATTTT. It translates to CASRPDRANQPQHF.

J is TRBJ1-1 and V is TRBV3-1 (or the pseudogene TRBV3-2); D is unclear. V gave up 2 bases and J gave up 4 bases, with 14 bases separating them. In germline, CDR1 is LGHDT, CDR2 YNNKEL (reference sequence). The CDR3 runs 15 residues. The CDR3 region has the DNA TGTGCCAGCAGCCAATGGGCTGGCAGTCGCACTGAAGCTTTCTTT. This codes for CASSQWAGSRTEAFF.

The rearrangement joins TRBV19 to TRBJ2-7; weak D call: TRBD1 (6 bases). CDR3 length: 14 amino acids. V lost 6 bases to trimming and J lost 0 bases, with 12 bases between them. Germline V lookup: CDR1 LNHDA, CDR2 SQIVND (reference sequence). CDR3 amino acids: CASRPQGSSYEQYF. The DNA of the CDR3 is TGTGCCAGTAGACCGCAGGGGAGCTCCTACGAGCAGTACTTC. The variable domain in full, with the rest retrieved from reference TRBV19 and TRBJ2-7, is DGGITQSPKYLFRKEGQNVTLSCEQNLNHDAMYWYRQDPGQGLRLIYYSQIVNDFQKGDIAEGYSVSREKKESFPLTVTSAQKNPTAFYLCASRPQGSSYEQYFGPGTRLTVT.

This rearrangement joins TRBV27 to TRBJ1-2; tentatively, D is TRBD1 (6 bases). V lost 6 bases to trimming and J lost 0 bases, with 11 bases between them. Germline lookup yields CDR1 MNHEY and CDR2 SMNVEV (reference sequence). The CDR3 contains 14 residues. The CDR3 protein is CASRKTGSNYGYTF. The CDR3 nucleotides are TGTGCCAGCAGAAAGACAGGCTCTAACTATGGCTACACCTTC.

This chain uses TRBV4-3 with TRBJ1-6; D uncertain. Deletions cut 1 base from V and 3 bases from J, with 7 bases between. This CDR3 comprises 15 residues. Germline CDR1 and CDR2: LGHNA and YSLEER. The CDR3 nucleotides are TGCGCCAGCAGCCAAGGATTGGACTATAATTCACCCCTCCACTTT. It yields the protein CASSQGLDYNSPLHF.

The rearrangement uses TRBV6-6 and TRBJ1-2; D is possibly TRBD1 (6 bases). Germline CDR1 and CDR2: MNHNY and SVGAGI (reference sequence). There are 15 residues in the CDR3. V was cut by 5 bases and J by 0 bases, with 13 bases left in between. The chain's CDR3 is CASSVTGQPNYGYTF. Written as DNA, the CDR3 is TGTGCCAGCAGTGTGACAGGACAACCTAACTATGGCTACACCTTC.